This T cell receptor (beta chain) was identified during a study of shared clonotypes between healthy human individuals (dated by TCRdb to about 2020). General notes on the study: The cohort included a few men and a couple of women between 18 and 49 years of age. For each donor, three plates each were used for CD4 naive and CD4 memory, two plates were used for CD8 naive, and one plate was used for CD8 memory. To estimate repertoire size and how much clonotypes are shared between individuals, the study performed deep sequencing of blood TCR repertoires from about 5 healthy adults. Different laboratories and diverse techniques were used to prepare libraries and sequence TCR repertoires, to increase sequencing depth and limit assay-specific biases. Between about 0.8 and 8.9 billion PBMCs per donor were obtained by leukapheresis.

CD8 naive samples consisted of CD45RO-negative cells that were positively selected for CCR7, yielding a CD45RA+CCR7+ population without TemRA cells. Healthy HIV-negative adults with no recently reported acute infections or vaccinations were included as donors. All donors were Caucasian adults living in Nashville, Tennessee, USA. Blood was obtained by leukapheresis, after which PBMCs were separated by Ficoll-Histopaque density gradient centrifugation and cryopreserved in liquid nitrogen vapor phase. Analytical flow cytometry was used to check the purity and quantity of every magnetically sorted T cell population. Each sorted fraction had its genomic DNA isolated and then quantified by UV absorbance on a Nanodrop 2000c. TCR CDR3 regions were amplified from genomic DNA by multiplex PCR using the deep immunoSEQ assay. Extracted genomic DNA from each cell subset was spread evenly across all wells of several immunoSEQ 96-well plates, with each plate serving as a replicate. Each replicate PCR for sorted subsets received approximately 220 ng genomic DNA, equal to tens of thousands of T cell genomes. The purified libraries were quantified using a Qubit 3.0 fluorometer, sized with a Bioanalyzer 2100, and then quantified again using the KAPA Library Quantification kit. Every immunoSEQ 96-well plate was sequenced on a dedicated single-read 150-cycle Illumina NextSeq 550 flow cell. On the authors' methods: Because the immunoSEQ output included only junctional sequences and no quality scores, the filtering could not be the same as the filtering used for full-length reads. Sequences were annotated with PyIR, a Python wrapper for IgBLAST v1.9, using IMGT germline references to assign V/J genes and CDR3. Any read was removed if the V/J assignment was weak (E-value above 1e-6), the CDR3 was missing, or the read contained stop codons, out-of-frame junctions, or ambiguous translated residues. V3J clonotypes were defined as sequences sharing an identical inferred V gene, J gene, and CDR3 amino acid sequence. Percentage overlap between repertoires was calculated by dividing the number of shared unique clonotypes by the size of the smaller repertoire. RTK rarefaction, the Chao1 estimator, and Recon v2.1 estimates of unobserved clonotypes were used to assess repertoire richness. Generation probabilities were computed with OLGA for all TCRbeta clonotypes obtained by the gDNA method from a few donors. Drawn from immuneACCESS, this table holds only the in-frame rearrangements with V and J called that TCRdb kept. Clones are partly lost; checked studies trace under half to an unresolved V gene and leave the rest unexplained. V, J and clone size were drawn from that table, and D and trimming were deduced from the DNA. The sample profile shows roughly 810,000 clones; approximately 97% of them were found once. The ten biggest clones cover around 0.25% of the sample.

As concerns this clone: The antigen it binds to is not known. The record has no base qualities; no much larger clone is one base away.

Beyond this particular receptor, the publication reports: The genetic and exposure-history diversity represented was limited by the small number of donors. Naive subsets generally had larger estimated clonotype richness than memory subsets. Even with the large sequencing depth, rarefaction of the sorted-subset datasets indicated that sequencing was incomplete. Clonotypes shared by all four sorted-subset donors showed higher generation probabilities than non-shared clonotypes. Based on pairwise subsampling, the degree of clonotype sharing among donors was expected to be affected by sequencing depth. Across a few donors, 4.5% to 6.5% of naive CD4, more than 3% of naive CD8, under 2.5% of memory CD4, and 0.4% of memory CD8 clonotypes were shared. Sampling was limited to blood, and TCR repertoires in tissue likely differ from TCR repertoires in blood.

Material for sequencing was naive CD8+ T cells sorted from blood. Sample cell subset or site, as interpreted from the label and publication: CD45RA+CCR7+. The source of this sequence is a man under 40 in good health.

The nucleotides read TGTGCCAGCAGTTTATCGGGAGTAGCGGACTACTACGAGCAGTACTTC. Its product reads: CASSLSGVADYYEQYF. The chain is encoded by TRBV27 joined to TRBJ2-7, with a tentative D gene TRBD2 over 6 matching bases. Sequences MNHEY (CDR1) and SMNVEV (CDR2) are obtained from the germline V gene (reference sequence). V was cut back by 0 bases and J by 3 bases, leaving a gap of 15 bases between them. There are 16 amino acids in the CDR3, from cysteine to phenylalanine inclusive. Solely the CDR3 DNA is kept, with 48 bases framed from the first base.